The next 13 T cell receptor beta chains were all read from a single sample in a study of cytomegalovirus exposure and HLA in healthy donors. The PCR contained 60 Vbeta and 13 Jbeta primers. The repertoire was sequenced with immunoSEQ multiplex PCR; TCRdb's copy has only in-frame clones and lacks some. The sample table sets out around 45,000 clones. What was sequenced was PBMCs. These TCRs come from a male donor in good health and CMV-seronegative.

CDR3 loop: CASSASAGAPYNEQFF. For the CDR3, the DNA is TGTGCCAGCAGTGCATCCGCGGGGGCCCCTTACAATGAGCAGTTCTTC. The J gene is TRBJ2-1, the V gene TRBV2, with D maybe TRBD2 (7 bases). Trimming removed 4 bases from V and 4 bases from J, with 17 bases in between. CDR1 and CDR2 from the germline V gene are SNHLY and FYNNEI. This CDR3 comprises 16 residues.

The V gene is TRBV5-6, the J gene TRBJ1-1; 7 nucleotides agree with TRBD1. Germline values: CDR1 SGHDT, CDR2 YYEEEE. This CDR3 contains 12 residues. With 1 base clipped from V and 10 bases from J, the junction kept 4 bases outside the gene matches. The DNA for the CDR3 is TGTGCCAGCAGCTTGTACAGGGGCGGAGCTTTCTTT. Its translation is CASSLYRGGAFF.

The chain recombines TRBV29-1 with TRBJ1-2, with TRBD1 as a possible D gene (5 bases). V was trimmed by 2 bases and J by 5 bases, leaving 9 bases between them. This CDR3 has 12 residues. CDR1 is SQVTM, CDR2 ANQGSEA, per germline. For the CDR3, the DNA is TGCAGCGTTGAAAGCAGGGAATATGGCTACACCTTC. It yields the protein CSVESREYGYTF.

The chain is built from TRBV6-8 and TRBJ2-5, with 8 bases lining up with TRBD1. V was pared by 5 bases and J by 5 bases, with 7 bases of the junction left unmatched. The V gene's germline CDR1 is MNHGY and CDR2 SAAAGT. This CDR3 is built from 14 residues. CDR3 loop: CASSPDREGETQYF. In DNA form, the CDR3 reads TGTGCCAGCAGTCCGGACAGGGAAGGGGAGACCCAGTACTTC.

The chain employs TRBV5-1 and TRBJ1-1; TRBD1 is a possible D gene (5 bases). This CDR3 spans 14 amino acids. V shed 2 bases and J shed 5 bases, with 13 bases lying between them. Germline loops: CDR1 SGHRS, CDR2 YFSETQ. In DNA form, the CDR3 reads TGCGCCAGCAGCTTTGGAGGGGTTGATACTGAAGCTTTCTTT. Translation: CASSFGGVDTEAFF.

The chain has TRBV19 and TRBJ1-1; D might be TRBD1 (5 bases). Germline V gene data show CDR1 as LNHDA and CDR2 as SQIVND (reference sequence). V dropped 7 bases and J dropped 0 bases, with 9 bases sitting between them. This CDR3 spans 13 amino acids. CDR3 residues: CASNQGMNTEAFF. As DNA, the CDR3 is TGTGCCAGTAATCAGGGTATGAACACTGAAGCTTTCTTT. Looking up the rest from reference TRBV19 and TRBJ1-1 gives the full variable domain: DGGITQSPKYLFRKEGQNVTLSCEQNLNHDAMYWYRQDPGQGLRLIYYSQIVNDFQKGDIAEGYSVSREKKESFPLTVTSAQKNPTAFYLCASNQGMNTEAFFGQGTRLTVV.

Here the CDR3 reads CAWSVGGANVLTF. In DNA form, the CDR3 reads TGTGCCTGGAGTGTCGGGGGGGCCAACGTCCTGACTTTC. The V and J genes are TRBV30 and TRBJ2-6; unclear D gene. This CDR3 comprises 13 residues. CDR1 is GTSNPN, CDR2 SVGIG, per germline (reference sequence). Trimming took off 0 bases at V and 4 bases at J, with 4 bases between the two ends.

The V gene is TRBV10-3, the J gene TRBJ2-2; 7 nucleotides agree with TRBD1. The V gene end was trimmed by 0 bases and the J gene end by 3 bases; junction bases not matched to a gene: 1. The CDR3 is made up of 15 amino acids. CDR1 ENHRY and CDR2 SYGVKD come from the germline V gene. The CDR3 loop is CAISESGQDTGELFF. CDR3 DNA: TGTGCCATCAGTGAGTCTGGACAGGACACCGGGGAGCTGTTTTTT.

The chain recombines TRBV9 with TRBJ2-7; 11 nucleotides line up with TRBD2. CDR3 length equals 18 residues. Per germline, CDR1 SGDLS and CDR2 YYNGEE. Trimming cost V 3 bases and J 3 bases; bases outside gene matches: 14. The CDR3 loop reads CASSAQPGTSGVDYEQYF. CDR3 bases: TGTGCCAGCAGCGCCCAACCTGGGACTAGCGGAGTAGACTACGAGCAGTACTTC.

The rearrangement uses TRBV30 and TRBJ2-5, with 7 bases identical to TRBD2. The ends lost 8 bases at V and 2 bases at J; junction bases unmatched: 11. Germline V gene lookup returns CDR1 GTSNPN and CDR2 SVGIG (reference sequence). The CDR3 has 14 residues. In DNA form, the CDR3 reads TGTGCCGCAAAAAAACTAGCGCGGCAAGAGACCCAGTACTTC. Protein: CAAKKLARQETQYF.

For the CDR3, the DNA is TGTGCCAGCAGCCAAGAGTACGTGGGCTCTTCACCCCTCCACTTT. It yields the protein CASSQEYVGSSPLHF. The chain combines TRBV7-9 with TRBJ1-6, with D hard to call. Germline V gene sequence: CDR1 SEHNR, CDR2 FQNEAQ (reference sequence). V was shortened by 5 bases and J by 9 bases, with 17 bases between the two germline ends. The CDR3 covers 15 residues.

The chain carries TRBV30 and TRBJ2-1; a weak D match, TRBD2 (6 bases). V dropped 4 bases and J dropped 1 base, with 14 bases sitting between them. Germline CDR1 reads GTSNPN; CDR2 reads SVGIG (reference sequence). The CDR3 is made up of 15 amino acids. As DNA, the CDR3 is TGTGCCTGGATAGATTTCGGGGGTTCCTACAATGAGCAGTTCTTC. It yields the protein CAWIDFGGSYNEQFF.

CDR3 amino acids: CASSGTDHIEQYF. In DNA, the CDR3 is TGCGCCAGCAGTGGGACAGATCATATCGAGCAGTACTTC. The chain has TRBV5-1 and TRBJ2-7; 7 bases map to TRBD1. The V gene end was trimmed by 5 bases and the J gene end by 6 bases; junction bases not matched to a gene: 8. This CDR3 is built from 13 residues. Germline-derived CDR1 and CDR2 are SGHRS and YFSETQ.